This TCR beta chain was recovered during a study of T cells expressing NK-cell markers. Reanalyzing the 5' RACE reads, TCRdb keeps one entry per CDR3 protein, without DNA. The repertoire shows approximately 440,000 distinct CDR3 sequences; the top ten hold 1.4%. This CDR3 is built from 13 residues. The chain links TRBV12-3 or TRBV12-4 to TRBJ2-1; TCRdb indicates TRBD2, and absent DNA this call remains unverified. Specimen: blood T cells: a sorted CD56 or NKG2C T cell subset, CD4+ or CD8+ T cells, or bulk PBMC T cells (not recorded which). This clonotype originated in a woman between 45 and 65 years old in good health. The CDR3 protein is CASSPLQDNEQFF.